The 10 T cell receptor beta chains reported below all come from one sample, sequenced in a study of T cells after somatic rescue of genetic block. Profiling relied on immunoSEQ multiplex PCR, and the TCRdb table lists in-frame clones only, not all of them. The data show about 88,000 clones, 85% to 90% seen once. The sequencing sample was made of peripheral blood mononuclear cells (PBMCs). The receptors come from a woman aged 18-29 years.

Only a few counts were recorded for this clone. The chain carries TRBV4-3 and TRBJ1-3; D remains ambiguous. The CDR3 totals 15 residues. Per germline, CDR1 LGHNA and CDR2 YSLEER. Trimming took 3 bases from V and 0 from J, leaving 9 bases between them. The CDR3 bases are TGCGCCAGCAGCCAGTTAGGACCCTCTGGAAACACCATATATTTT. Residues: CASSQLGPSGNTIYF.

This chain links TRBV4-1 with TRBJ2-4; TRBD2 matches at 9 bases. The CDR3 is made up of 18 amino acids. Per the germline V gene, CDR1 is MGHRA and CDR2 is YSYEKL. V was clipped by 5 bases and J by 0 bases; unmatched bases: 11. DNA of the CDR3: TGCGCCAGCAGCAAAGGACTAGCGAAGGGGTTAGCCAAAAACATTCAGTACTTC. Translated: CASSKGLAKGLAKNIQYF.

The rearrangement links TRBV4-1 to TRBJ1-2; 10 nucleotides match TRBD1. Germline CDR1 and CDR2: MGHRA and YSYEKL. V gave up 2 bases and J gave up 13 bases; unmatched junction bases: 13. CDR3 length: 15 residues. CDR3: CASSQRQGATQICTF. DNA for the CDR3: TGCGCCAGCAGCCAACGACAGGGGGCAACTCAAATCTGCACCTTC.

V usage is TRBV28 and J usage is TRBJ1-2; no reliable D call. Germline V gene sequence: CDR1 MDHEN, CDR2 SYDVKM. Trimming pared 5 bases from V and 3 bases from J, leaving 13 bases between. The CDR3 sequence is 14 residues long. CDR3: CASSTPGLYYGYTF. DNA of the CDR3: TGTGCCAGCAGTACCCCGGGCCTTTACTATGGCTACACCTTC.

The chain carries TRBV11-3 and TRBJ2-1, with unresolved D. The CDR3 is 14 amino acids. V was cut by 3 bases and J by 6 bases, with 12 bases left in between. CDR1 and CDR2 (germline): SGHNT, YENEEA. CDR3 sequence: CASSLPRKGNEQFF. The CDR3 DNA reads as TGTGCCAGCAGCTTGCCCCGGAAAGGCAATGAGCAGTTCTTC. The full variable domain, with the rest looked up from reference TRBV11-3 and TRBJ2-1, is EAGVVQSPRYKIIEKKQPVAFWCNPISGHNTLYWYLQNLGQGPELLIRYENEEAVDDSQLPKDRFSAERLKGVDSTLKIQPAELGDSAVYLCASSLPRKGNEQFFGPGTRLTVL.

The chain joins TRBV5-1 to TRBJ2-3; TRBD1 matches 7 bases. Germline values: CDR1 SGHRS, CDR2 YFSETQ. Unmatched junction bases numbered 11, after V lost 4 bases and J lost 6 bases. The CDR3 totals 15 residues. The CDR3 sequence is CASSQGDPFTDTQYF. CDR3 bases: TGCGCCAGCAGCCAGGGGGATCCCTTTACGGATACGCAGTATTTT.

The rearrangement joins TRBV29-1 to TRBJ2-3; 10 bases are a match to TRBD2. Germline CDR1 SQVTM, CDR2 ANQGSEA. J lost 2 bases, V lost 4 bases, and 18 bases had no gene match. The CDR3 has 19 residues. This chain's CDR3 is CSVARARGVLAGPTDTQYF. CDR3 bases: TGCAGCGTTGCCCGGGCCAGGGGTGTACTAGCGGGACCCACAGATACGCAGTATTTT.

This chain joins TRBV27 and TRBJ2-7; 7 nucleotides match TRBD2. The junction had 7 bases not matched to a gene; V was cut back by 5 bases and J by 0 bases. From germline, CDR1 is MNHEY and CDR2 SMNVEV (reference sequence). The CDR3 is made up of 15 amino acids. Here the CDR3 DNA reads TGTGCCAGCAGTCTCTCCGGGACTAACTCCTACGAGCAGTACTTC. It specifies CASSLSGTNSYEQYF.

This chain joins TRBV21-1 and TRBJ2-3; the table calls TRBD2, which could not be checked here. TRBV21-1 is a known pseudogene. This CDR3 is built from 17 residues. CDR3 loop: CASSNSGLAGRTDTQYF. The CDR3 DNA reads TGTGCCAGCAGCAACTCGGGACTAGCGGGGCGCACAGATACGCAGTATTTT.

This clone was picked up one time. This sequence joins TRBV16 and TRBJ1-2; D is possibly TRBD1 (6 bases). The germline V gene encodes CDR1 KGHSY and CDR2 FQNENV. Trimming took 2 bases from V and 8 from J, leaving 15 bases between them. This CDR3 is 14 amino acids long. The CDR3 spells CASSQETGMVGYTF. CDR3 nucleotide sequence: TGTGCCAGCAGCCAAGAAACAGGGATGGTAGGCTACACCTTC. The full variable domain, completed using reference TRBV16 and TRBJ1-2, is GEEVAQTPKHLVRGEGQKAKLYCAPIKGHSYVFWYQQVLKNEFKFLISFQNENVFDETGMPKERFSAKCLPNSPCSLEIQATKLEDSAVYFCASSQETGMVGYTFGSGTRLTVV.